This TCR beta chain was found in a study of blood T cell repertoires in COVID-19. Across the study: Both acute and convalescent COVID-19 samples were obtained from the United States, Italy and Spain. Sample material is recorded as cDNA or gDNA derived from T cells, B-cell-depleted T cells, or PBMCs.

Between the trimmed V and J ends, which lost 4 bases and 5 bases, there was a span of 17 bases. The CDR3 is 15 residues long. Germline CDR1 MDHEN, CDR2 SYDVKM. Libraries were prepared by immunoSEQ multiplex PCR; TCRdb keeps only in-frame clonotypes and omits some of them. This sample has around 210,000 clones, with about 90% found just once. The V gene is TRBV28, the J gene TRBJ1-2; D call uncertain. This receptor was obtained from a woman in her 70s with acute or convalescent COVID-19. Sequenced material: peripheral blood. The CDR3 sequence: CASSSATRDKYGYTF. Here the CDR3 DNA reads TGTGCCAGCAGTTCCGCCACGAGAGATAAATATGGCTACACCTTC.